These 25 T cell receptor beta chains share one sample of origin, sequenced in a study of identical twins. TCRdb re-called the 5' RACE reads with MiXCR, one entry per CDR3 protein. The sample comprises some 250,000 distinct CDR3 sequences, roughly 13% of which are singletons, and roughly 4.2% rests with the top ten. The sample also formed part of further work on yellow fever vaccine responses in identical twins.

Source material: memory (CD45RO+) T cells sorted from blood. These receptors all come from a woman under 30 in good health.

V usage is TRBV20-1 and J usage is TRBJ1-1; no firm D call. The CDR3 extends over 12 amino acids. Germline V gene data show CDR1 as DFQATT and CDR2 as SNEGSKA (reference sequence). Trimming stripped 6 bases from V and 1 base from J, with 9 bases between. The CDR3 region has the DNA TGCAGTGCGGCCACCGCGAACACTGAAGCTTTCTTT. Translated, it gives CSAATANTEAFF.

Here the CDR3 DNA reads TGTGCCAGCAGCTTAGAGGGGAGGGGGCGCGGAGAGACCCAGTACTTC. This gives the protein CASSLEGRGRGETQYF. The chain links TRBV7-2 to TRBJ2-5; D may be TRBD1 or TRBD2 (7 bases each). CDR1 SGHTA and CDR2 FQGNSA come from the germline V gene. V shed 1 base and J shed 4 bases, with 16 bases lying between them. This CDR3 spans 16 amino acids. Combining the CDR3 with reference TRBV7-2 and TRBJ2-5 gives the whole variable domain GAGVSQSPSNKVTEKGKDVELRCDPISGHTALYWYRQSLGQGLEFLIYFQGNSAPDKSGLPSDRFSAERTGGSVSTLTIQRTQQEDSAVYLCASSLEGRGRGETQYFGPGTRLLVL.

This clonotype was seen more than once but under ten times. CDR3 sequence: CAISGTGGNEQFF. Here the CDR3 DNA reads TGTGCCATCAGTGGAACAGGGGGAAATGAGCAGTTCTTC. The gene calls are TRBV10-3 and TRBJ2-1; 8 nucleotides align to TRBD1. Per the germline V gene, CDR1 is ENHRY and CDR2 is SYGVKD. V lost 4 bases and J lost 7; bases outside the gene matches: 3. CDR3 length equals 13 residues.

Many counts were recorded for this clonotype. This CDR3 is CATRSDRGDQYF. CDR3 nucleotide sequence: TGTGCCACCAGAAGCGATAGGGGGGACCAGTACTTC. V gene TRBV24-1 combines with J gene TRBJ2-5; tentatively, D is TRBD1 or TRBD2 (6 bases each). The CDR3 covers 12 residues. The V and J ends lost 7 bases and 10 bases respectively, with 15 bases between them. In germline, CDR1 is KGHDR, CDR2 SFDVKD.

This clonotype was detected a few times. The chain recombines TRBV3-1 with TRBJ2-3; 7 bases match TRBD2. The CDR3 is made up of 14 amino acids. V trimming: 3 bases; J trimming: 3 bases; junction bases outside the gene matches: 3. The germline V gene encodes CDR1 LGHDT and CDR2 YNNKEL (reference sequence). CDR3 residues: CASSQTSTTDTQYF. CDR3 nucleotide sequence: TGTGCCAGCAGCCAGACTAGCACGACAGATACGCAGTATTTT.

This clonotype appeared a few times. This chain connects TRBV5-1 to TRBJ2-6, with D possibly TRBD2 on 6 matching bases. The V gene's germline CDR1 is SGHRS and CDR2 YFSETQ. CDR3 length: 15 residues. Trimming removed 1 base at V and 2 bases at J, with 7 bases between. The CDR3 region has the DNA TGCGCCAGCAGCTTGTCGGGGGCTGGGGCCAACGTCCTGACTTTC. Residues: CASSLSGAGANVLTF. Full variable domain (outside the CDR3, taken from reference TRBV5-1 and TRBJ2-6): KAGVTQTPRYLIKTRGQQVTLSCSPISGHRSVSWYQQTPGQGLQFLFEYFSETQRNKGNFPGRFSGRQFSNSRSEMNVSTLELGDSALYLCASSLSGAGANVLTFGAGSRLTVL.

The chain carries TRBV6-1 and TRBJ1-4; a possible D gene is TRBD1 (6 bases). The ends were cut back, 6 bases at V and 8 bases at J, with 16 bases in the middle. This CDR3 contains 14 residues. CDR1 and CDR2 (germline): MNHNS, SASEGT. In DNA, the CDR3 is TGTGCCAGCAGCCGGGGGGCTATCCGCGAAAAACTGTTTTTT. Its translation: CASSRGAIREKLFF.

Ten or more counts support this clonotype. DNA of the CDR3: TGTGCCAGCAGTTTCCGGTTTAGCTCCTACGAGCAGTACTTC. Protein product: CASSFRFSSYEQYF. The genes are TRBV12-3 or TRBV12-4 and TRBJ2-7; D gene unclear. The CDR3 length is 14 residues. With 3 bases removed from V and 0 bases from J, the gap between germline ends came to 9 bases.

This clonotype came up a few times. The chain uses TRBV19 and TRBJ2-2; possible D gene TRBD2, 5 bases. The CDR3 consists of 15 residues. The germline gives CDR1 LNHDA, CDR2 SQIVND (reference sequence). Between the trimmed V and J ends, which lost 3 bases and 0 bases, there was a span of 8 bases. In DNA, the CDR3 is TGTGCCAGTAGTATCTCGGGGTCGAACACCGGGGAGCTGTTTTTT. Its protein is CASSISGSNTGELFF.

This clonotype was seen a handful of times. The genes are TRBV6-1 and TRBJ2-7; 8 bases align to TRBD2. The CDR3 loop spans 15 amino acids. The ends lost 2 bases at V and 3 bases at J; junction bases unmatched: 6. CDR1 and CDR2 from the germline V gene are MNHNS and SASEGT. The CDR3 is CASSESSGRFYEQYF. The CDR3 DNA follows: TGTGCCAGCAGTGAATCCAGCGGGAGATTCTACGAGCAGTACTTC.

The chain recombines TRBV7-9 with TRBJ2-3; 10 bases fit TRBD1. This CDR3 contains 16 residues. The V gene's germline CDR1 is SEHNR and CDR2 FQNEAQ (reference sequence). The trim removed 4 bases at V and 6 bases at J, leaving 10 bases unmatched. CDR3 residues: CASSSSGTGDMDTQYF. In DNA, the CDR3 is TGTGCCAGCAGCTCCTCCGGGACAGGGGATATGGATACGCAGTATTTT.

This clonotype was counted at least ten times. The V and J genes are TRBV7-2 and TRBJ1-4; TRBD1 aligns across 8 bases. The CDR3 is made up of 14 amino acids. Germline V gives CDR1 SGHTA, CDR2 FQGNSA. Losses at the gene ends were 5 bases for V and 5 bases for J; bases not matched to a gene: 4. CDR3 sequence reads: CASSPRQGNEKLFF. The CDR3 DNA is TGTGCCAGCAGCCCCCGACAGGGGAATGAAAAACTGTTTTTT. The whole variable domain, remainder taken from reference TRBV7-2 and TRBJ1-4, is GAGVSQSPSNKVTEKGKDVELRCDPISGHTALYWYRQSLGQGLEFLIYFQGNSAPDKSGLPSDRFSAERTGGSVSTLTIQRTQQEDSAVYLCASSPRQGNEKLFFGSGTQLSVL.

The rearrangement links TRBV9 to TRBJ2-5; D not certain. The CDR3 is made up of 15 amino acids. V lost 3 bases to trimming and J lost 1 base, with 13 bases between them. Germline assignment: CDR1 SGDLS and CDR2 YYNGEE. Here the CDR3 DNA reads TGTGCCAGCAGCGCCGCGGTGAGCCCCCAAGAGACCCAGTACTTC. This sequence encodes CASSAAVSPQETQYF.

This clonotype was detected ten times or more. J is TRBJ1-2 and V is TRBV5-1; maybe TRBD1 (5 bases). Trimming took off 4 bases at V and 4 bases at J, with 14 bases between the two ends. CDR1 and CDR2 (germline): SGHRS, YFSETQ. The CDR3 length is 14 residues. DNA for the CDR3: TGCGCCAGCAGCGGGGCAAATGAAGGCTATGGCTACACCTTC. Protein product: CASSGANEGYGYTF.

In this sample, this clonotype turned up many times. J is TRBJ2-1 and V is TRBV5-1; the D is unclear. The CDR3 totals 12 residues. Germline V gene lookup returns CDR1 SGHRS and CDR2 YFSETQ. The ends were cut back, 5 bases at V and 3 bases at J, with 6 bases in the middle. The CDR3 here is CASSYVYNEQFF. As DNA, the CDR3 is TGCGCCAGCAGTTACGTCTACAATGAGCAGTTCTTC.

CDR3 nucleotide sequence: TGCGCCAGCAGCTTGTTAGCTAGCAGCAACTACGAGCAGTACTTC. Translated: CASSLLASSNYEQYF. The J gene is TRBJ2-7, the V gene TRBV5-1; TRBD2 is a possible D gene (5 bases). V shed 1 base and J shed 3 bases, with 14 bases lying between them. The CDR3 spans 15 residues. Germline lookup yields CDR1 SGHRS and CDR2 YFSETQ.

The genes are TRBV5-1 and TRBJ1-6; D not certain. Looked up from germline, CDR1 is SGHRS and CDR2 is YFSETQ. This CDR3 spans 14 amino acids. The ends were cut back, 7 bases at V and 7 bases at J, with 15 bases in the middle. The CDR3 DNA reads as TGCGCCAGCCGAACCGGGCCAGAGAATTCACCCCTCCACTTT. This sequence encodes CASRTGPENSPLHF. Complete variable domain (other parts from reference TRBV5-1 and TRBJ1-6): KAGVTQTPRYLIKTRGQQVTLSCSPISGHRSVSWYQQTPGQGLQFLFEYFSETQRNKGNFPGRFSGRQFSNSRSEMNVSTLELGDSALYLCASRTGPENSPLHFGNGTRLTVT.

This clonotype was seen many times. The CDR3 sequence is CATSRDRGTGETQYF. The CDR3 coding sequence is TGTGCCACCAGCAGGGACAGGGGTACAGGCGAGACCCAGTACTTC. The rearrangement joins TRBV15 to TRBJ2-5; 9 positions agree with TRBD1. The length of the CDR3 is 15 residues. The germline V gene encodes CDR1 LNHNV and CDR2 YYDKDF (reference sequence). J was trimmed by 5 bases and V by 3 bases; bases with no gene match: 7.

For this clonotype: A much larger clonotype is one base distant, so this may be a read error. The CDR3: CASSLRLVPGTSGDNEQFF. For the CDR3, the DNA is TGTGCCAGCAGTTTACGCCTCGTGCCCGGGACTAGCGGGGACAATGAGCAGTTCTTC. This chain uses TRBV12-3 or TRBV12-4 with TRBJ2-1, with 13 bases lining up with TRBD2. CDR3 size: 19 residues. Unmatched junction bases numbered 12, after V lost 2 bases and J lost 5 bases.

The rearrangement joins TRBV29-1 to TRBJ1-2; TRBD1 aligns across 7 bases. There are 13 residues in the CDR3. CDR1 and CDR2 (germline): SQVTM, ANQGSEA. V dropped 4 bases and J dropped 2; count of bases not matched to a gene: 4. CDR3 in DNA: TGCAGCGTTGTGGGCAGGGGGAACTATGGCTACACCTTC. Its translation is CSVVGRGNYGYTF.

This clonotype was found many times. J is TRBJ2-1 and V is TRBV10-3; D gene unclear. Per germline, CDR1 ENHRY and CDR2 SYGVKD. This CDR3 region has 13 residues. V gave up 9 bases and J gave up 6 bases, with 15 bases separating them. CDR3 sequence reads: CAISQSVGNEQFF. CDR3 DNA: TGTGCCATAAGTCAGAGCGTCGGCAATGAGCAGTTCTTC.

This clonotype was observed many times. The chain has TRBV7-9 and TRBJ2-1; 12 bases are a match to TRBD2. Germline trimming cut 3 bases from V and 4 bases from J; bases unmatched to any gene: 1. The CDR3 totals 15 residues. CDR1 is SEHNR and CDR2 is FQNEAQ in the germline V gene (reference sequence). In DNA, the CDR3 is TGTGCCAGCAGCTTCGGACTAGCGGGGTACAATGAGCAGTTCTTC. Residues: CASSFGLAGYNEQFF.

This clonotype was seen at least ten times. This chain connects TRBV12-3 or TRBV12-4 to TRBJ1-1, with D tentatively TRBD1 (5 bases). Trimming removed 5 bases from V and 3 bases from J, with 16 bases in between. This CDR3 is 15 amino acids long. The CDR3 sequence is CASSPGGRTHTEAFF. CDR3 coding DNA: TGTGCCAGCAGTCCCGGAGGCAGGACACACACTGAAGCTTTCTTT.

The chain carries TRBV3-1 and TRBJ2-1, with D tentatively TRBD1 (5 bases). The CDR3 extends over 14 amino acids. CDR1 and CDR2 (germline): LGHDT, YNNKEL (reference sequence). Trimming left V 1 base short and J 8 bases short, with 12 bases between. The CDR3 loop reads CASSQGPGFHEQFF. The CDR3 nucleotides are TGTGCCAGCAGCCAAGGTCCAGGGTTCCATGAGCAGTTCTTC.

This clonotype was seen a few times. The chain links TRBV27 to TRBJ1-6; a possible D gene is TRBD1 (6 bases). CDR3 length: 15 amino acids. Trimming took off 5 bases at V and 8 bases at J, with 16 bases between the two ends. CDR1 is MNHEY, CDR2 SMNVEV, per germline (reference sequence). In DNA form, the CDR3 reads TGTGCCAGCAGTCCGCCTACAGGGAAGGATTCACCCCTCCACTTT. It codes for CASSPPTGKDSPLHF.